The 20 T cell receptor beta chains below were found in one sample sequenced in a study of cytomegalovirus exposure and HLA in healthy donors. Use of 60 Vbeta and 13 Jbeta primers characterized the PCR. This table comes from immunoSEQ multiplex PCR, and its TCRdb copy is limited to in-frame clones, with some not included. The table lists tens of thousands of clones, about 71% of them singletons. Sample: PBMCs. Receptors originate from a woman aged 45-60 years in good health and CMV-seropositive.

This clone turned up a few times. As DNA, the CDR3 is TGTGCCAGCAGTGAAGTGGGCGAAAAACTGTTTTTT. Amino acid sequence: CASSEVGEKLFF. This rearrangement joins TRBV6-1 to TRBJ1-4; D call uncertain. The CDR3 runs to 12 residues. CDR1 and CDR2 (germline): MNHNS, SASEGT. V was shortened by 1 base and J by 8 bases, with 5 bases between the two germline ends.

The gene calls are TRBV5-5 and TRBJ1-1; 8 bases map to TRBD1. Per the germline V gene, CDR1 is SGHKS and CDR2 is YYEKEE (reference sequence). The CDR3 contains 15 residues. The V gene end was trimmed by 4 bases and the J gene end by 5 bases; junction bases not matched to a gene: 10. The CDR3 DNA reads TGTGCCAGCAGCCCTTTTGGACAGGGAGGGACTGAAGCTTTCTTT. Protein sequence: CASSPFGQGGTEAFF.

The V call is TRBV6-6, the J call TRBJ2-7; D not resolved. Trimming pared 6 bases from V and 0 bases from J, leaving 15 bases between. This CDR3 has 15 amino acids. The V gene's germline CDR1 is MNHNY and CDR2 SVGAGI (reference sequence). The CDR3 loop is CASSHQASSSYEQYF. CDR3 bases: TGTGCCAGCAGCCACCAGGCGTCGAGCTCCTACGAGCAGTACTTC.

The chain uses TRBV7-9 and TRBJ2-5; D unresolved. The tail of the sequence fits TRBJ2-7 better, so the J call may be wrong. Per germline, CDR1 SEHNR and CDR2 FQNEAQ (reference sequence). There are 11 residues in the CDR3. The CDR3 loop reads CASSWDYEQYF. CDR3 DNA: TGTGCCAGCAGCTGGGACTACGAGCAGTACTTC.

V usage is TRBV5-1 and J usage is TRBJ1-2, with a tentative D call TRBD1 (5 bases). CDR1 and CDR2 from the germline V gene are SGHRS and YFSETQ. V gave up 5 bases and J gave up 5 bases, with 19 bases separating them. The CDR3 is 15 amino acids. The CDR3 DNA is TGCGCCAGCAGACCCGACCCGTCAGGGTTATATGGCTACACCTTC. This encodes CASRPDPSGLYGYTF.

The J gene is TRBJ2-7, the V gene TRBV28, with 7 bases matching TRBD2. Unmatched junction bases numbered 15, after V lost 7 bases and J lost 6 bases. CDR3 length equals 15 residues. The germline V gene encodes CDR1 MDHEN and CDR2 SYDVKM. CDR3 DNA sequence: TGTGCCAGCATAACGGGGGGAGGGTACGGAGGCGAGCAGTACTTC. Amino acids: CASITGGGYGGEQYF.

The genes are TRBV6-1 and TRBJ1-4; D is perhaps TRBD1 (6 bases). The CDR3 totals 15 residues. V dropped 7 bases and J dropped 2 bases, with 14 bases sitting between them. Germline V gene lookup returns CDR1 MNHNS and CDR2 SASEGT. In nucleotides, the CDR3 is TGTGCCAGCAACGGGGACACAGATACTAATGAAAAACTGTTTTTT. Its translation is CASNGDTDTNEKLFF.

The chain has TRBV7-2 and TRBJ1-4; 10 bases are a match to TRBD1. The junction had 7 bases not matched to a gene; V was cut back by 5 bases and J by 7 bases. The CDR3 is 15 amino acids. Germline V CDR1 and CDR2: SGHTA, FQGNSA. CDR3 loop: CASSDLGDRGEKLFF. The CDR3 coding sequence is TGTGCCAGCAGCGATCTTGGGGACAGGGGTGAAAAACTGTTTTTT.

The chain employs TRBV5-1 and TRBJ1-2; D gene uncertain. Between the trimmed V and J ends, which lost 2 bases and 4 bases, there was a span of 12 bases. The V gene's germline CDR1 is SGHRS and CDR2 YFSETQ. There are 14 residues in the CDR3. CDR3 DNA sequence: TGCGCCAGCAGCTTTACTCAGGCCCTCTATGGCTACACCTTC. Residues: CASSFTQALYGYTF.

The chain carries TRBV28 and TRBJ2-3; 7 nucleotides agree with TRBD1. The V gene end was trimmed by 4 bases and the J gene end by 4 bases; junction bases not matched to a gene: 11. This CDR3 is 16 amino acids long. In germline, CDR1 is MDHEN, CDR2 SYDVKM. The CDR3 coding sequence is TGTGCCAGCAGTTCATTAGAGGGGGCGGGCCCAGATACGCAGTATTTT. Amino acid sequence: CASSSLEGAGPDTQYF. The complete variable domain, with remaining parts taken from reference TRBV28 and TRBJ2-3, reads DVKVTQSSRYLVKRTGEKVFLECVQDMDHENMFWYRQDPGLGLRLIYFSYDVKMKEKGDIPEGYSVSREKKERFSLILESASTNQTSMYLCASSSLEGAGPDTQYFGPGTRLTVL.

The DNA for the CDR3 is TGTGCCAGCAGCTTAAATTCTCTAGCGGGAGGTGATGAGCAGTTCTTC. Translated, it gives CASSLNSLAGGDEQFF. This chain links TRBV7-9 with TRBJ2-1; 11 bases match TRBD2. Germline values: CDR1 SEHNR, CDR2 FQNEAQ (reference sequence). The V and J ends lost 2 bases and 8 bases, in that order; junction bases with no gene match: 8. This CDR3 has 16 residues.

This chain uses TRBV27 with TRBJ1-6; TRBD1 agrees at 9 bases. V dropped 4 bases and J dropped 7; count of bases not matched to a gene: 17. CDR1 is MNHEY, CDR2 SMNVEV, per germline (reference sequence). The CDR3 is made up of 19 amino acids. CDR3 sequence (DNA): TGTGCCAGCAGTTCACCAGGACTGGGGACAGGGATTCCCAATTCACCCCTCCACTTT. Translating gives CASSSPGLGTGIPNSPLHF.

The chain is built from TRBV25-1 and TRBJ2-1; unclear D gene. Germline CDR1 and CDR2: MGHDK and SYGVNS. The CDR3 covers 12 residues. V gave up 8 bases and J gave up 7 bases, with 12 bases separating them. DNA for the CDR3: TGTGCCAGCTCTTTCTTCGAGAATGAGCAGTTCTTC. Its protein product is CASSFFENEQFF. The full variable domain, with the rest looked up from reference TRBV25-1 and TRBJ2-1, is EADIYQTPRYLVIGTGKKITLECSQTMGHDKMYWYQQDPGMELHLIHYSYGVNSTEKGDLSSESTVSRIRTEHFPLTLESARPSHTSQYLCASSFFENEQFFGPGTRLTVL.

The chain recombines TRBV7-8 with TRBJ2-7; D is possibly TRBD2 (6 bases). The length of the CDR3 is 14 residues. The germline gives CDR1 SGHVS, CDR2 FQNEAQ. Trimming removed 7 bases at V and 9 bases at J, with 22 bases between. The chain's CDR3 is CASNRRNWEDGQYF. CDR3 nucleotides: TGTGCCAGCAATCGACGGAACTGGGAGGATGGGCAGTACTTC.

The chain uses TRBV25-1 and TRBJ2-7, with D maybe TRBD2 (5 bases). The length of the CDR3 is 13 residues. Germline V gene sequence: CDR1 MGHDK, CDR2 SYGVNS. Between the trimmed V and J ends, which lost 5 bases and 7 bases, there was a span of 15 bases. For the CDR3, the DNA is TGTGCCAGCAGTCAAGGACCTTGGAGGGAGCAGTACTTC. Translation: CASSQGPWREQYF.

This clone has more than one count but fewer than ten. The V and J genes are TRBV4-1 and TRBJ2-7, with D possibly being TRBD1 (5 bases). The length of the CDR3 is 14 residues. Germline CDR1 MGHRA, CDR2 YSYEKL. V was clipped by 1 base and J by 5 bases, with 12 bases between them. The CDR3 loop reads CASSQVSREDEQYF. In DNA, the CDR3 is TGCGCCAGCAGCCAAGTGAGCAGGGAAGACGAGCAGTACTTC.

The CDR3 nucleotides are TGTGCCAGCTACAGGATTAACTCCTACGAGCAGTACTTC. It codes for CASYRINSYEQYF. The J gene is TRBJ2-7, the V gene TRBV28; weak D call: TRBD1 (5 bases). The ends were cut back, 8 bases at V and 0 bases at J, with 11 bases in the middle. This CDR3 contains 13 residues. Germline assignment: CDR1 MDHEN and CDR2 SYDVKM.

This chain links TRBV5-1 with TRBJ1-2; 7 bases are a match to TRBD1. Germline assignment: CDR1 SGHRS and CDR2 YFSETQ. V dropped 9 bases and J dropped 1; count of bases not matched to a gene: 6. CDR3 length: 13 residues. CDR3 region: CATSRDSNYGYTF. CDR3 nucleotides: TGCGCCACTTCGAGGGACAGTAACTATGGCTACACCTTC.

This clone was recorded a few times. Other DNA sequences in the sample encode the same CDR3. J is TRBJ1-3 and V is TRBV19; D is unresolved. Germline V gives CDR1 LNHDA, CDR2 SQIVND (reference sequence). The V end was cut by 3 bases, the J end by 0 bases, with 6 bases between. The CDR3 consists of 14 residues. In nucleotides, the CDR3 is TGTGCCAGTAGTATCCGTAGCTCTGGAAACACCATATATTTT. Amino acids: CASSIRSSGNTIYF. Drawing the rest from reference TRBV19 and TRBJ1-3, the complete variable domain is DGGITQSPKYLFRKEGQNVTLSCEQNLNHDAMYWYRQDPGQGLRLIYYSQIVNDFQKGDIAEGYSVSREKKESFPLTVTSAQKNPTAFYLCASSIRSSGNTIYFGEGSWLTVV.

The chain carries TRBV7-3 and TRBJ2-5; possible D gene TRBD1, 5 bases. Germline V gene lookup returns CDR1 SGHTA and CDR2 FQGTGA. The CDR3 consists of 13 residues. The V and J ends lost 1 base and 3 bases respectively, with 6 bases between them. In DNA form, the CDR3 reads TGTGCCAGCAGCTTAAGCAGGGAAGAGACCCAGTACTTC. Amino acids: CASSLSREETQYF.